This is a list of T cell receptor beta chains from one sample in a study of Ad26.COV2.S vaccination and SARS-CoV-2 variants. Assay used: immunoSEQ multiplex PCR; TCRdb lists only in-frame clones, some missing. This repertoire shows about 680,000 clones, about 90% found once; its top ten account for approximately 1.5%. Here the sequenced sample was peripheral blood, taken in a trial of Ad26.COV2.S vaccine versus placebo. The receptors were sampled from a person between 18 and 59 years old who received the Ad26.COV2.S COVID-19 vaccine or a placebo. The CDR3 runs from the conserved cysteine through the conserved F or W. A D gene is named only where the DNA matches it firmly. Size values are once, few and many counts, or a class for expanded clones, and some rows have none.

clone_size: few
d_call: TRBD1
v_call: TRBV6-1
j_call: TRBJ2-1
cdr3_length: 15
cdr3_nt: TGTGCCAGCAGTGAATCGTCAGGGGGCGTCGGTTTGCAGTTCTTC
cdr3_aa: CASSESSGGVGLQFF

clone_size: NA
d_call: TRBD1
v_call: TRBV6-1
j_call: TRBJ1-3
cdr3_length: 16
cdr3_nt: TGTGCCAGCAGTGGACAGGGGGGATTGTATGGAAACACCATATATTTT
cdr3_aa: CASSGQGGLYGNTIYF

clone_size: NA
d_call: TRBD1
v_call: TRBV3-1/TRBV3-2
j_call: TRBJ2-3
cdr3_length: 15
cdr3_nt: TGTGCCAGCAGCTCCGGGACAGGGGGTACAGATACGCAGTATTTT
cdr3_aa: CASSSGTGGTDTQYF

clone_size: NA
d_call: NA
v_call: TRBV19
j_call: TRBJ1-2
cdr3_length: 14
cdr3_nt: TGTGCCAGTAGATCCGCCGGCGGAGGGAATGGCTACACCTTC
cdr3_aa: CASRSAGGGNGYTF

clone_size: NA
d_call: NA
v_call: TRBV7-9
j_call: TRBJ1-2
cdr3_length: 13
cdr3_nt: TGTGCCAGCAGCCCAGACGGACTCTATGGCTACACCTTC
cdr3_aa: CASSPDGLYGYTF

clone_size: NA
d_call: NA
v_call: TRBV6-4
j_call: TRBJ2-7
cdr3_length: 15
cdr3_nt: TGTGCCAGCATGTACCGGAGGTCCCCCTCCTACGAGCAGTACTTC
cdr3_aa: CASMYRRSPSYEQYF

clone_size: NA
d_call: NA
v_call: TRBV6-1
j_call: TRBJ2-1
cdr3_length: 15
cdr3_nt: TGTGCCAGCAGTGAAGAGAAGTCGGGGTACAATGAGCAGTTCTTC
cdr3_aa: CASSEEKSGYNEQFF

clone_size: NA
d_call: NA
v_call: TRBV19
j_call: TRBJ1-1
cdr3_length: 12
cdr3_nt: TGTGCCAGCCGTTCAGTGAACACTGAAGCTTTCTTT
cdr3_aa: CASRSVNTEAFF

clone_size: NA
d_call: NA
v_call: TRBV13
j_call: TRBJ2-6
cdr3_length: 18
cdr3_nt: TGTGCCAGCAGCTTCCCGGGGGAGCTGACCCCTGGGGCCAACGTCCTGACTTTC
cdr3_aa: CASSFPGELTPGANVLTF

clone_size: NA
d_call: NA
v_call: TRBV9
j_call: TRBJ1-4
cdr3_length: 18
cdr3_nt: TGTGCCAGCAGCTCTGGAGAAGGGGGGCCCTCTCTGGATGAAAAACTGTTTTTT
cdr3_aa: CASSSGEGGPSLDEKLFF

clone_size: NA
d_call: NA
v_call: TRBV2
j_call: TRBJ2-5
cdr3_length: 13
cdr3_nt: TGTGCCAGCAATCTGGGGACCCAAGAGACCCAGTACTTC
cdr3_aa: CASNLGTQETQYF

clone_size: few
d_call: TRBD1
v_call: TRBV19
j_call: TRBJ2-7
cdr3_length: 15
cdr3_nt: TGTGCCAGTAGTATTCAGGCAGGGGGTAGGTACGAGCAGTACTTC
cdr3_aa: CASSIQAGGRYEQYF

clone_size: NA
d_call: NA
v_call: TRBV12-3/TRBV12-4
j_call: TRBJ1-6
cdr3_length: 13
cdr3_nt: TGTGCCAAACCGGGGGGGATTAATTCACCCCTCCACTTT
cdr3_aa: CAKPGGINSPLHF

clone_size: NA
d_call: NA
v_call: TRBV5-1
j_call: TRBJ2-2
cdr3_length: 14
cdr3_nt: TGCGCCAGCAGCTTGGGACAGGAAACCGGGGAGCTGTTTTTT
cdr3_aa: CASSLGQETGELFF

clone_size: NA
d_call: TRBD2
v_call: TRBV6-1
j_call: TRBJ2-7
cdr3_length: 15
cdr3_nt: TGTGCCAGCAGTGAACCTAGCGGATCAACCTACGAGCAGTACTTC
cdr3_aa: CASSEPSGSTYEQYF

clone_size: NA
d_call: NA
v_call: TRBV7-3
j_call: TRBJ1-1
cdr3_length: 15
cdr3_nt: TGTGCCAGCAGTTCTGTGGGCGGTATGAACACTGAAGCTTTCTTT
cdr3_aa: CASSSVGGMNTEAFF

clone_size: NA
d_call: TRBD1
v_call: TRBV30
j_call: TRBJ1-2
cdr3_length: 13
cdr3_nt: TGTGCCTGGAGTGTCTTGGGAGGGGGCGGCTACACCTTC
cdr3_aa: CAWSVLGGGGYTF

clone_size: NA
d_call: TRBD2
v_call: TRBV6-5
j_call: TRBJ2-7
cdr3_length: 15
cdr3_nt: TGTGCCAGCAGTTTTAGCGGGGCGCTCTCCTACGAGCAGTACTTC
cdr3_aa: CASSFSGALSYEQYF

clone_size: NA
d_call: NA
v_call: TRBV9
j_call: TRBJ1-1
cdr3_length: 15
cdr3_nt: TGTGCCAGCAGCCCACAACTCAGGGTAAACACTGAAGCTTTCTTT
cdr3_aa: CASSPQLRVNTEAFF

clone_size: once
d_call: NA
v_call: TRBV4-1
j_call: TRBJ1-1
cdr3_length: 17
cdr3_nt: TGCGCCAGCAGCCAAGGCCTGGGGCGATCCAACAGCACTGAAGCTTTCTTT
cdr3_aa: CASSQGLGRSNSTEAFF

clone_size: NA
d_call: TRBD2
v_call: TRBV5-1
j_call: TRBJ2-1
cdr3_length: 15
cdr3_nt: TGCGCCAGCAGCTTGGGGACTAGCGACGTCAATGAGCAGTTCTTC
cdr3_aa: CASSLGTSDVNEQFF

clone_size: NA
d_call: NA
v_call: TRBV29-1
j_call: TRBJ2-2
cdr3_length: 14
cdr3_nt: TGCAGCGTTTTGGACAGAGTGGGGACCGGGGAGCTGTTTTTT
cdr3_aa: CSVLDRVGTGELFF

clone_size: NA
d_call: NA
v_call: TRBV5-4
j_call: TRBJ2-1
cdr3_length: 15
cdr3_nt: TGTGCCAGCAGCCTCGGACTAAGCTCCTACAATGAGCAGTTCTTC
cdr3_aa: CASSLGLSSYNEQFF

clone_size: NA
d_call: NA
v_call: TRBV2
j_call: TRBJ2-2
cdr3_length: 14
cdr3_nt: TGTGCCAGCAGATGGACTCAGAACACCGGGGAGCTGTTTTTT
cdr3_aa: CASRWTQNTGELFF

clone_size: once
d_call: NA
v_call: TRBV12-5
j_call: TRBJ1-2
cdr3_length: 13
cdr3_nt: TGTGCTAGTGCCTCGGGACGGCCGTATGGCTACACCTTC
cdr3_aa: CASASGRPYGYTF

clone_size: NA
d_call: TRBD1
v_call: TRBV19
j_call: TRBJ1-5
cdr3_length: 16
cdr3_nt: TGTGCCAGTAGCCCGACAGGGGGCGAGAGTGGTCAGCCCCAGCATTTT
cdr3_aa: CASSPTGGESGQPQHF

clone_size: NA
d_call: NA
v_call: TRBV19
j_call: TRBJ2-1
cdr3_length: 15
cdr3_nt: TGTGCCAGTAGTATAAGCGGAGACTCCTACAATGAGCAGTTCTTC
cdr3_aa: CASSISGDSYNEQFF

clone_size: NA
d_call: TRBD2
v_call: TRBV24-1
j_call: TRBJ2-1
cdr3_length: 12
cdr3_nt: TGTGCCACCAGCCCCGGGGGGAATGAGCAGTTCTTC
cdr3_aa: CATSPGGNEQFF

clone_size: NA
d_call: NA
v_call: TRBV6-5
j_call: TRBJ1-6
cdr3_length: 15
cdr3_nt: TGTGCCAGCAGCCGGTCCGGGGGGCTAAATTCACCCCTCCACTTT
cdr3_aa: CASSRSGGLNSPLHF

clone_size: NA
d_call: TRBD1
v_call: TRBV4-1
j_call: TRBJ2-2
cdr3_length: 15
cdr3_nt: TGCGCCAGCAGGAAGGCAGGGGGGAACACCGGGGAGCTGTTTTTT
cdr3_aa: CASRKAGGNTGELFF

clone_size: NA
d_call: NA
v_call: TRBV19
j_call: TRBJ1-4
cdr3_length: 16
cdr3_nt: TGTGCCAGTACCGGGACCCCCGTGGCATTTAATGAAAAACTGTTTTTT
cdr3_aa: CASTGTPVAFNEKLFF

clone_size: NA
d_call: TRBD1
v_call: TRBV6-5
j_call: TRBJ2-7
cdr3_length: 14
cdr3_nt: TGTGCCAGCGCGACCGGGACAGGGGGCTACGAGCAGTACTTC
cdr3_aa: CASATGTGGYEQYF

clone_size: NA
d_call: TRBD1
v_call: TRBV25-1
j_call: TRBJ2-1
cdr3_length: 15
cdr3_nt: TGTGCCAGCAGTGATAGGGGACAGGGGTATGATGAGCAGTTCTTC
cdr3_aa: CASSDRGQGYDEQFF

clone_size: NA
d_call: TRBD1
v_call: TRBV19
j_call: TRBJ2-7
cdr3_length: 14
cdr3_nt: TGTGCCAGTAATCCAGGGACAGGGCGGATCGAGCAGTACTTC
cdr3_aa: CASNPGTGRIEQYF

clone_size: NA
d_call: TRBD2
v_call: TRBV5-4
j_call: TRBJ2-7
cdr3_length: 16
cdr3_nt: TGTGCCAGCAGCTTGGCCCTAGCGGGAGGGTCCTACGAGCAGTACTTC
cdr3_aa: CASSLALAGGSYEQYF

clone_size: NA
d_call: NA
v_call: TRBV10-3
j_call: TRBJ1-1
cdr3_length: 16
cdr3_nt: TGTGCCATCAGTGGCCGCGGGGGGGAGGCGAACACTGAAGCTTTCTTT
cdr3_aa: CAISGRGGEANTEAFF

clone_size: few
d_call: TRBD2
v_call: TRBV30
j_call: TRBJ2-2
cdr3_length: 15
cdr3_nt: TGTGCCTGGAGTGGGACTAGCGCTATGGGAGGGGAGCTGTTTTTT
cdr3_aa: CAWSGTSAMGGELFF

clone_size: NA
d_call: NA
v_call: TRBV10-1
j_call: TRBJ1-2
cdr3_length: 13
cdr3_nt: TGCGCCAGCAGTGCCGCAGATAACTATGGCTACACCTTC
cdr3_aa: CASSAADNYGYTF

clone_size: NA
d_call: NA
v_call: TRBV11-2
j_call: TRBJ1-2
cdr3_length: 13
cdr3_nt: TGTGCCAGCAGCTTGGATGAGAACTATGGCTACACCTTC
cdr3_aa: CASSLDENYGYTF

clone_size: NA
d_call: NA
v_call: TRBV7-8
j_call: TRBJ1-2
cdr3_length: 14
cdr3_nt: TGTGCCAGCACTCATACACCGATGGACTATGGCTACACCTTC
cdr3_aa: CASTHTPMDYGYTF

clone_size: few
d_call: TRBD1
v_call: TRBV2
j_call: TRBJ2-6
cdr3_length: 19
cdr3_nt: TGTGCCAGCAGTGAACCCGGACAGGGGTTTATGTCTGGGGCCAACGTCCTGACTTTC
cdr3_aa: CASSEPGQGFMSGANVLTF

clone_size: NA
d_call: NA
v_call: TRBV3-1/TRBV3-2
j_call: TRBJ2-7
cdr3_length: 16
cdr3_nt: TGTGCCAGCAGCCTCACCGGGGGCTCTAGCTCCTACGAGCAGTACTTC
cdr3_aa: CASSLTGGSSSYEQYF

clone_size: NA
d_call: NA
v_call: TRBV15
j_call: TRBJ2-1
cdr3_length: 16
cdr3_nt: TGTGCCACCAGCAGAGATCGACTAGGATCCCCTAATGAGCAGTTCTTC
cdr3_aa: CATSRDRLGSPNEQFF

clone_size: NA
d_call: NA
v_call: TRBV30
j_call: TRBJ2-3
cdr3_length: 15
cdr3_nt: TGTGCCTGGAGAAGGGACGTGCGAAGGACAGATACGCAGTATTTT
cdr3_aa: CAWRRDVRRTDTQYF

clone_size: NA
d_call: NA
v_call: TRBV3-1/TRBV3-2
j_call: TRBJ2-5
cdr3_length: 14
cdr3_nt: TGTGCCAGCAGCCAAGCTTTGAATAAGAAGACCCAGTACTTC
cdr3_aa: CASSQALNKKTQYF

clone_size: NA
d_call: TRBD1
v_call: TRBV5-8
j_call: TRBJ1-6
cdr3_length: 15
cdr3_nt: TGTGCCAGCAGCAAGGGACAGGGGGCTTATTCACCCCTCCACTTT
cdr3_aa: CASSKGQGAYSPLHF

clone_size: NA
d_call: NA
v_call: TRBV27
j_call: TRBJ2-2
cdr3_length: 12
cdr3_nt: TGTGCCAGCAGGGAGGGCCTCGGGGAGCTGTTTTTT
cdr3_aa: CASREGLGELFF

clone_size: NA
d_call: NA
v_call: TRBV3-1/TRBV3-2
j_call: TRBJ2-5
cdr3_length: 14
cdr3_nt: TGTGCCAGCAGCCAAATAGCGTACCAAGAGACCCAGTACTTC
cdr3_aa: CASSQIAYQETQYF

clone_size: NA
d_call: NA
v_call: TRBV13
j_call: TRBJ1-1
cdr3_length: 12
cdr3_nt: TGTGCCAGCGATCAGATGAACACTGAAGCTTTCTTT
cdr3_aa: CASDQMNTEAFF

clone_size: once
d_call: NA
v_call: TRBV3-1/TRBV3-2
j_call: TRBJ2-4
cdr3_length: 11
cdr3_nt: TGTGCCAGCGGGATGGGGAACATTCAGTACTTC
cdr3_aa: CASGMGNIQYF

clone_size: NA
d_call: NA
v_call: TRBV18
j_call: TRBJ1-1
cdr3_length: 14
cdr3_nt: TGTGCCAGCTCACTATCAGGGCGGAACACTGAAGCTTTCTTT
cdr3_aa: CASSLSGRNTEAFF

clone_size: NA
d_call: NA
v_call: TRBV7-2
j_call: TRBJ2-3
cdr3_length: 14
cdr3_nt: TGTGCTAGCCGGTGGCGGAGGAGCACAGATACGCAGTATTTT
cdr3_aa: CASRWRRSTDTQYF

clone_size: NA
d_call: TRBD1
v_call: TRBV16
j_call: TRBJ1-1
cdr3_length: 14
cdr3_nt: TGTGCCAGCAGCCGGGAGGGGGCGAACACTGAAGCTTTCTTT
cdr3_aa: CASSREGANTEAFF